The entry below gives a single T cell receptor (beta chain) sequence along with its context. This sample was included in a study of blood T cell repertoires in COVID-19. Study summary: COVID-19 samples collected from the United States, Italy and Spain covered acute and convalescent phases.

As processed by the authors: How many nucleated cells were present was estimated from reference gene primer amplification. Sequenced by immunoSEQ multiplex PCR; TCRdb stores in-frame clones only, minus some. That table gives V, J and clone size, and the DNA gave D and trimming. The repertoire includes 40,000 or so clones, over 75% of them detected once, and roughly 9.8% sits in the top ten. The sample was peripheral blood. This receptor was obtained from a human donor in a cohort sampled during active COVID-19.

The CDR3 region has the DNA TGTGCCAGCTCGCCTGTCCGGGGGGTAGACACCGGGGAGCTGTTTTTT. This translates into CASSPVRGVDTGELFF. The chain combines TRBV18 with TRBJ2-2, with TRBD2 matching over 7 bases. From germline, CDR1 is KGHSH and CDR2 LQKENI. Trimming at V came to 6 bases and at J to 3 bases, leaving 10 bases not matched to a gene. This CDR3 is built from 16 residues.